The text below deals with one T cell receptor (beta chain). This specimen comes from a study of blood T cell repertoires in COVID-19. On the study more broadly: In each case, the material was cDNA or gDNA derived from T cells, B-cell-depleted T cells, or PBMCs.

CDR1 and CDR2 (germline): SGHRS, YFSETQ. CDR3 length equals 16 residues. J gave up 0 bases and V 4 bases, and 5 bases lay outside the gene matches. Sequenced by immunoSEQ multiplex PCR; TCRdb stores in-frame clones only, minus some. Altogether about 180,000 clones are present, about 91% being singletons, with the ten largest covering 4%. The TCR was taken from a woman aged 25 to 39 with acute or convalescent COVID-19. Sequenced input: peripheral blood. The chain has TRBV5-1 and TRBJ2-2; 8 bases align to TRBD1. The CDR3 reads CASSNLTGANTGELFF. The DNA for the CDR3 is TGCGCCAGCAGCAACCTGACAGGGGCGAACACCGGGGAGCTGTTTTTT.